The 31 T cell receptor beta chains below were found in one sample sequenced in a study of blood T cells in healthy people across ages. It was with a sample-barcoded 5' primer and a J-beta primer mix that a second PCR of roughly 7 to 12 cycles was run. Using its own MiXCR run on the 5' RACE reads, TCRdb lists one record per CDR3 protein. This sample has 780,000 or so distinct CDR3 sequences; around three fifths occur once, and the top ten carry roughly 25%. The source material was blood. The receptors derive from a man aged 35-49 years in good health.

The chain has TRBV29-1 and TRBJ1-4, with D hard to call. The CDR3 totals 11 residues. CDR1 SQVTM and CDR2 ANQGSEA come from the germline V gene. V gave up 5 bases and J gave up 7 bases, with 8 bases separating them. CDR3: CSVQAGEKLFF. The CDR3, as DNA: TGCAGCGTTCAAGCCGGTGAAAAACTGTTTTTT.

This CDR3 is CASSVTLAGGTDTQYF. The CDR3 DNA sequence: TGTGCCAGCAGTGTCACGCTAGCGGGGGGAACAGATACGCAGTATTTT. The chain has TRBV6-4 and TRBJ2-3; 11 bases match TRBD2. The CDR3 extends over 16 amino acids. After removal of 4 bases from V and 3 bases from J, the junction contained 6 bases not matched to a gene. Germline V gives CDR1 MRHNA, CDR2 SNTAGT.

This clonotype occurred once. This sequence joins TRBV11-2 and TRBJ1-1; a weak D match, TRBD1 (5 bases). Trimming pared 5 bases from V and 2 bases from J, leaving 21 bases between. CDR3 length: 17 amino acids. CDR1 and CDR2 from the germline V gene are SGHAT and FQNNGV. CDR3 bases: TGTGCCAGCAGCCCCATCGGACGGCTGGGACCAAACACTGAAGCTTTCTTT. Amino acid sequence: CASSPIGRLGPNTEAFF.

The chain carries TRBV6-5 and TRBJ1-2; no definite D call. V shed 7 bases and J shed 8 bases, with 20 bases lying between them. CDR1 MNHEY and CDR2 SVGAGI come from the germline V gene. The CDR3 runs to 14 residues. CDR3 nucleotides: TGTGCCAGCACCTCCCCGTCGGCAGCCCGGGGCTACACCTTC. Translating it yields CASTSPSAARGYTF.

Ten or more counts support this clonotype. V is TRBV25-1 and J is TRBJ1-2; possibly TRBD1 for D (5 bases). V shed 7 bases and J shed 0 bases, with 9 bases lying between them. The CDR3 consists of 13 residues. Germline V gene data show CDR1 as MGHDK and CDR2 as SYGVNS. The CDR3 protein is CASNGGTNYGYTF. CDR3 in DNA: TGTGCCAGCAACGGGGGGACTAACTATGGCTACACCTTC.

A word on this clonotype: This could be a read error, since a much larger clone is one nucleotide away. CDR3 nucleotide sequence: TGTGCCAGCAGCTTAGACGCGGGGGGGAAGGGTAATGAGCAGTACTTC. Amino acids: CASSLDAGGKGNEQYF. The chain is built from TRBV7-2 and TRBJ2-1, with 9 bases that match TRBD2. The J call may not be correct, given that the DNA end is closer to TRBJ2-7. The length of the CDR3 is 16 residues. The V gene's germline CDR1 is SGHTA and CDR2 FQGNSA.

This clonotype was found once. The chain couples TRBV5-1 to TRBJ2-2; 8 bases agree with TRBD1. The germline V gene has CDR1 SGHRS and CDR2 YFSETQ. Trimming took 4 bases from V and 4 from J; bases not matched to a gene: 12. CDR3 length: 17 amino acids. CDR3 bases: TGCGCCAGCAGCACCGCAATCAGGGGGCTGAGCACCGGGGAGCTGTTTTTT. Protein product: CASSTAIRGLSTGELFF.

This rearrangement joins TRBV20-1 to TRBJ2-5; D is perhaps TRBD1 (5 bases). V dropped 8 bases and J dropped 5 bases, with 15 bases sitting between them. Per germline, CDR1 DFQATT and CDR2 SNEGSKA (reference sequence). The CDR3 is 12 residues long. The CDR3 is CSQIGVRETQYF. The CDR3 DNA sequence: TGCAGTCAAATAGGGGTCAGGGAGACCCAGTACTTC.

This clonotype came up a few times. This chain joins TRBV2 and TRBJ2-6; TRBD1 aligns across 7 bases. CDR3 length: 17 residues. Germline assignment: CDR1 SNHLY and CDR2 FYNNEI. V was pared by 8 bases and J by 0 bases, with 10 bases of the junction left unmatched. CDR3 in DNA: TGTGCCAGCGACGACAGGGAATTGGACTCTGGGGCCAACGTCCTGACTTTC. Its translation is CASDDRELDSGANVLTF.

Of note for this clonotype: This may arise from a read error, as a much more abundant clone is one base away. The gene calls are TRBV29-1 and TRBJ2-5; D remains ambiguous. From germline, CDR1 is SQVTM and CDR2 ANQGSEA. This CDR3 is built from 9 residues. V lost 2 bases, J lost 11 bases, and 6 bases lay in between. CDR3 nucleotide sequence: TGCAGCGTTGAAAATGAGCAGTACTTC. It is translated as CSVENEQYF.

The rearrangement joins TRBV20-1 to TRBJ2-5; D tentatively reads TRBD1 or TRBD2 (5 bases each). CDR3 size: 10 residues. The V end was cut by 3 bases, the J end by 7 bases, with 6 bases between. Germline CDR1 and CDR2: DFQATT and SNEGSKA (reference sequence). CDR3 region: CSASGGTQYF. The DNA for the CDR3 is TGCAGTGCTAGTGGGGGGACCCAGTACTTC.

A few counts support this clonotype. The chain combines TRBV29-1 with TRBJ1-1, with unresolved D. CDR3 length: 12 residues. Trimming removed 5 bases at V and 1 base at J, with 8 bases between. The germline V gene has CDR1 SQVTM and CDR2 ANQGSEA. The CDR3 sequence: CSVLDGNTEAFF. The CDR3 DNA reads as TGCAGCGTTTTGGACGGGAACACTGAAGCTTTCTTT.

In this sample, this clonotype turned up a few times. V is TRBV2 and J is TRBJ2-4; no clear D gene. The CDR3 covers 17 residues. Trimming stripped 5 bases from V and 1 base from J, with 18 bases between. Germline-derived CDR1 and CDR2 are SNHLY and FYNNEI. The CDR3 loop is CASSNLALDGAKNIQYF. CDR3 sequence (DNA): TGTGCCAGCAGTAATTTAGCTCTAGACGGGGCCAAAAACATTCAGTACTTC. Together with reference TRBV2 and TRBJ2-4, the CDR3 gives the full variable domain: EPEVTQTPSHQVTQMGQEVILRCVPISNHLYFYWYRQILGQKVEFLVSFYNNEISEKSEIFDDQFSVERPDGSNFTLKIRSTKLEDSAMYFCASSNLALDGAKNIQYFGAGTRLSVL.

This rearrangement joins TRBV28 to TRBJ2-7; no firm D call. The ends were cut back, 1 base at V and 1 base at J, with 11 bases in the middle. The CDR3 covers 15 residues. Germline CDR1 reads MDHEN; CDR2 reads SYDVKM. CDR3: CASSLFGELSYEQYF. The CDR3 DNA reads TGTGCCAGCAGTTTATTCGGCGAACTATCCTACGAGCAGTACTTC. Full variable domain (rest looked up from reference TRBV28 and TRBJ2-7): DVKVTQSSRYLVKRTGEKVFLECVQDMDHENMFWYRQDPGLGLRLIYFSYDVKMKEKGDIPEGYSVSREKKERFSLILESASTNQTSMYLCASSLFGELSYEQYFGPGTRLTVT.

In nucleotides, the CDR3 is TGTGCCAGCAGTATGGGGACCGATGAATGGAGAGAGACCCAGTACTTC. Translating it yields CASSMGTDEWRETQYF. The chain joins TRBV6-2 or TRBV6-3 to TRBJ2-5; D might be TRBD1 or TRBD2, each matching 5 bases. This CDR3 has 16 residues. Germline V gives CDR1 MNHEY, CDR2 SVGEGT. Trimming pared 5 bases from V and 4 bases from J, leaving 20 bases between.

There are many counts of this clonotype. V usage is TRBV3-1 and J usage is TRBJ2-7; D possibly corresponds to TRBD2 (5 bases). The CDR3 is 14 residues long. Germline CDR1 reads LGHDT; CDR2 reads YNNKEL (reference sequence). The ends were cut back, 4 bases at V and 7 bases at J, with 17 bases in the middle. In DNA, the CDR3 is TGTGCCAGCAGCCCCCGGACTCAAGGCGGGGAGCAGTACTTC. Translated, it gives CASSPRTQGGEQYF.

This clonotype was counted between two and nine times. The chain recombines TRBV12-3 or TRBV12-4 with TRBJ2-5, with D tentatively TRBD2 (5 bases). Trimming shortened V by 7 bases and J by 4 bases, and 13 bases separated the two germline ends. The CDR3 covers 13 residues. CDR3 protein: CASTKTGGETQYF. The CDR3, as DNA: TGTGCCAGCACCAAGACTGGAGGAGAGACCCAGTACTTC.

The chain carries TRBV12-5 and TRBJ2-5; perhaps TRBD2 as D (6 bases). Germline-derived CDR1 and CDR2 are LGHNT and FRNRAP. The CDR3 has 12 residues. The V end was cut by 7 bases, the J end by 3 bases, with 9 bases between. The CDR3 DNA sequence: TGTGCTAGTGTGGGACTGAAAGAGACCCAGTACTTC. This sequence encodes CASVGLKETQYF.

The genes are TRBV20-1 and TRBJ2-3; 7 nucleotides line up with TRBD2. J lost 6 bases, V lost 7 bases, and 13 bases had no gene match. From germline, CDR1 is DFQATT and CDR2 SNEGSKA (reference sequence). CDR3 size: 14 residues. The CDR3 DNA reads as TGCAGTGGAGATGCGGGACGGGGGGTGGATACGCAGTATTTT. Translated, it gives CSGDAGRGVDTQYF.

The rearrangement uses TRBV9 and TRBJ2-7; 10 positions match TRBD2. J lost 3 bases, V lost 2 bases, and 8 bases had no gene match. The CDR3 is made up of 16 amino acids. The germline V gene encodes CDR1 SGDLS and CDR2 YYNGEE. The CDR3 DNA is TGTGCCAGCAGCGTCGGACTAGCGGAGAACATCTACGAGCAGTACTTC. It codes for CASSVGLAENIYEQYF.

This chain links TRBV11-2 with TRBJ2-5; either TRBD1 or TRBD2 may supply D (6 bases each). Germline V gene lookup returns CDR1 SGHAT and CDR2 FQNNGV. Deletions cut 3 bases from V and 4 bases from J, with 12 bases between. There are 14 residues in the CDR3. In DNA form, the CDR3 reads TGTGCCAGCAGCTTTCAGGGGAGGAGAGAGACCCAGTACTTC. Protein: CASSFQGRRETQYF. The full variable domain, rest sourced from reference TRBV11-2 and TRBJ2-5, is EAGVAQSPRYKIIEKRQSVAFWCNPISGHATLYWYQQILGQGPKLLIQFQNNGVVDDSQLPKDRFSAERLKGVDSTLKIQPAKLEDSAVYLCASSFQGRRETQYFGPGTRLLVL.

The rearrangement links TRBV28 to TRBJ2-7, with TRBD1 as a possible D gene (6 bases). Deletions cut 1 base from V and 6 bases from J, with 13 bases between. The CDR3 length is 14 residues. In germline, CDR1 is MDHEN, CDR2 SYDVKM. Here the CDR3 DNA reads TGTGCCAGCAGTTTATCCGGACAGTTCATCGAGCAGTACTTC. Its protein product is CASSLSGQFIEQYF.

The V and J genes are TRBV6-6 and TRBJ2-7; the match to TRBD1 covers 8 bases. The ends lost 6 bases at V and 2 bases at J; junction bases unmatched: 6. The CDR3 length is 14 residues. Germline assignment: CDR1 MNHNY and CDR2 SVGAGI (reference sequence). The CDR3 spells CASRPDRDTYEQYF. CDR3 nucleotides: TGTGCCAGCAGGCCGGACAGGGATACCTACGAGCAGTACTTC.

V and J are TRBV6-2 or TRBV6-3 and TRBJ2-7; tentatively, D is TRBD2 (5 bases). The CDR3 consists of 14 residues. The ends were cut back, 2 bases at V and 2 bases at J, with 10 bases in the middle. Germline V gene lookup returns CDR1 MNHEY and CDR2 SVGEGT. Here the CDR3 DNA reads TGTGCCAGCAGTTACAGAGGGCGAGCCTACGAGCAGTACTTC. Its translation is CASSYRGRAYEQYF.

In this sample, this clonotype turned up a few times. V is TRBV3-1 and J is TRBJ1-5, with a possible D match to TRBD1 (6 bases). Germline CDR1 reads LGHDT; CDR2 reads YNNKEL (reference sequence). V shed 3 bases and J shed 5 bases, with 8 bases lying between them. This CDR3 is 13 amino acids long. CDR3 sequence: CASSQDRDQPQHF. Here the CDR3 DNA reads TGTGCCAGCAGCCAGGACAGAGATCAGCCCCAGCATTTT. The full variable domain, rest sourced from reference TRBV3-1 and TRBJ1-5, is DTAVSQTPKYLVTQMGNDKSIKCEQNLGHDTMYWYKQDSKKFLKIMFSYNNKELIINETVPNRFSPKSPDKAHLNLHINSLELGDSAVYFCASSQDRDQPQHFGDGTRLSIL.

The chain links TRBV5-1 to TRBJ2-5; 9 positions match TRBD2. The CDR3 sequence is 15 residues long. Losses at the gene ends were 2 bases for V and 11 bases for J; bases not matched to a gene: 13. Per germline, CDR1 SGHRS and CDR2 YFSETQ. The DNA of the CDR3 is TGCGCCAGCAGCTTTAGCGGGAGAGGGTCTGATGAGCAGTACTTC. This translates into CASSFSGRGSDEQYF.

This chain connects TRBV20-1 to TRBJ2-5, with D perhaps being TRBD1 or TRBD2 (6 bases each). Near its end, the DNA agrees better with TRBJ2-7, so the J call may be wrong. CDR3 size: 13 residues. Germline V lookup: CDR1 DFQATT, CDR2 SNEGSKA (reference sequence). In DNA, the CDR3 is TGCAGTGCTCGAAGAAACGGGGGCGACGAGCAGTACTTC. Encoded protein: CSARRNGGDEQYF.

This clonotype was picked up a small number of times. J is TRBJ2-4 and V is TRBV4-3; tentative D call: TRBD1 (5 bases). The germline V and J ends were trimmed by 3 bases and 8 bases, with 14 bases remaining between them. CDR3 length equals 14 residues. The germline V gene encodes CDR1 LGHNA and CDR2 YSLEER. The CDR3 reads CASSQGPVGYIQYF. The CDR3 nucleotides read TGCGCCAGCAGCCAGGGGCCCGTAGGGTACATTCAGTACTTC.

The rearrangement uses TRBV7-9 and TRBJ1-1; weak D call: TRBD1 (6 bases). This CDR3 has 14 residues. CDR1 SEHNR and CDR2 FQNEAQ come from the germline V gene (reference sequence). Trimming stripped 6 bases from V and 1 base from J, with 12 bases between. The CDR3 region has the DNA TGTGCCAGCAGGCAAGTGGGGGCGAACACTGAAGCTTTCTTT. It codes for CASRQVGANTEAFF.

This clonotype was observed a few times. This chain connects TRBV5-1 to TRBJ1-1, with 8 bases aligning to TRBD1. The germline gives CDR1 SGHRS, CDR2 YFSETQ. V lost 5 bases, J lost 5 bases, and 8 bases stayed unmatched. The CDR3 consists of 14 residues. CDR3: CASSHLTGGTEAFF. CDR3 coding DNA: TGCGCCAGCAGTCATCTAACAGGGGGGACTGAAGCTTTCTTT.

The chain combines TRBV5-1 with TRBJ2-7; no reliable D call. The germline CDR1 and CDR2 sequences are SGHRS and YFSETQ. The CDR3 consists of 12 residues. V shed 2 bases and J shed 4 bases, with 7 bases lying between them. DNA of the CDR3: TGCGCCAGCAGCTTCGAGGATTACGAGCAGTACTTC. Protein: CASSFEDYEQYF.